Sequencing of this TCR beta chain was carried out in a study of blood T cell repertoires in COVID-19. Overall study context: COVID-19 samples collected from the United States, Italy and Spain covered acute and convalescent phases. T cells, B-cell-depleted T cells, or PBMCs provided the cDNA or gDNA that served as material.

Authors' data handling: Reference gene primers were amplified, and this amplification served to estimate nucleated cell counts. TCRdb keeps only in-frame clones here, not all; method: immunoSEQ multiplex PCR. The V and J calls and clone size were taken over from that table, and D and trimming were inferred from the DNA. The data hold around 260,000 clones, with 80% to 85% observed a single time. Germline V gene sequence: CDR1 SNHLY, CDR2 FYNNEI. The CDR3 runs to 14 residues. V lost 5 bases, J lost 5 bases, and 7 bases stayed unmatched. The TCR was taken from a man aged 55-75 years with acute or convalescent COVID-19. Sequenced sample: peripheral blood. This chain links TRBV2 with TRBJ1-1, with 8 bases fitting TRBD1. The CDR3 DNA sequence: TGTGCCAGCAGTACCCGGAGGACAGGGACTGAAGCTTTCTTT. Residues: CASSTRRTGTEAFF.